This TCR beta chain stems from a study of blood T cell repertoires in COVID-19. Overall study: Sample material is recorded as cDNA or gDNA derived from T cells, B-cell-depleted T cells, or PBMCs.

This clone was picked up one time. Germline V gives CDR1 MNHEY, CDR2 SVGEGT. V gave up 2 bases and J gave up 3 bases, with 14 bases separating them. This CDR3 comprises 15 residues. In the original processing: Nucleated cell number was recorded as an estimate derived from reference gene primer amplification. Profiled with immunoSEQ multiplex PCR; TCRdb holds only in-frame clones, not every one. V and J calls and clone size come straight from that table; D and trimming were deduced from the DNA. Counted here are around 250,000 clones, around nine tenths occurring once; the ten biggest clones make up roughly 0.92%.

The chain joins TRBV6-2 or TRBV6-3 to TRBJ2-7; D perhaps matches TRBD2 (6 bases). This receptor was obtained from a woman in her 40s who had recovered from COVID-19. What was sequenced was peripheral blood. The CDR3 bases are TGTGCCAGCAGTTACACGCTGGAGGGGAGCTACGAGCAGTACTTC. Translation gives CASSYTLEGSYEQYF.